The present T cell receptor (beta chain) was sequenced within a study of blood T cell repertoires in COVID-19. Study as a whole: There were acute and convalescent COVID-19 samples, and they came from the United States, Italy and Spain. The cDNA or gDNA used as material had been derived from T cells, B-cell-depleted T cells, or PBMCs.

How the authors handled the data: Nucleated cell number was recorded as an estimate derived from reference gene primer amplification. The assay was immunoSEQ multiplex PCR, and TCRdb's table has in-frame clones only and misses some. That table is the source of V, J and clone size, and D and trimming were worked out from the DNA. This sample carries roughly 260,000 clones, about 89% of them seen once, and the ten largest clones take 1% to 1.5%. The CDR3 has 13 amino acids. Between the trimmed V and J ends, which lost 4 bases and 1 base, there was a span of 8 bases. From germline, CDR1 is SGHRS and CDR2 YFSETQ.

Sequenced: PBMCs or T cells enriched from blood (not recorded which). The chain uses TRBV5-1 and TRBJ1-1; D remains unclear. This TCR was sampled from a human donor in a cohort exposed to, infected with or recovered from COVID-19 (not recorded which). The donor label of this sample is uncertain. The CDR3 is CASSPNQNTEAFF. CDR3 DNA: TGCGCCAGCAGCCCAAATCAGAACACTGAAGCTTTCTTT.